This TCR beta chain was sequenced during a study of shared clonotypes between healthy human individuals. Study as a whole: Each donor's CD4 naive and CD4 memory cells filled three plates apiece, CD8 naive two, and CD8 memory one.

Measured with immunoSEQ multiplex PCR; TCRdb has only the in-frame clones, and not every one. Of 2.3 million or so clones in the sample, about 92% were seen once. Both subsets, CD45RA+ naive and CD45RA-negative memory, were split from the CD4+ cells. This CDR3 is built from 11 residues. Germline CDR1 SGHTS, CDR2 YDEGEE. The junction had 7 bases not matched to a gene; V was cut back by 4 bases and J by 13 bases. The source of this sequence is a young man in good health. Some clones in this sample may be carry-over from other donors' samples. Source material: naive CD4+ T cells from PBMCs. Subset given: CD45RA+ positively selected. The chain combines TRBV5-8 with TRBJ1-2; 7 nucleotides align to TRBD1. The CDR3: CASSPGQVGTF. Here the CDR3 DNA reads TGTGCCAGCAGCCCCGGACAGGTGGGCACCTTC.